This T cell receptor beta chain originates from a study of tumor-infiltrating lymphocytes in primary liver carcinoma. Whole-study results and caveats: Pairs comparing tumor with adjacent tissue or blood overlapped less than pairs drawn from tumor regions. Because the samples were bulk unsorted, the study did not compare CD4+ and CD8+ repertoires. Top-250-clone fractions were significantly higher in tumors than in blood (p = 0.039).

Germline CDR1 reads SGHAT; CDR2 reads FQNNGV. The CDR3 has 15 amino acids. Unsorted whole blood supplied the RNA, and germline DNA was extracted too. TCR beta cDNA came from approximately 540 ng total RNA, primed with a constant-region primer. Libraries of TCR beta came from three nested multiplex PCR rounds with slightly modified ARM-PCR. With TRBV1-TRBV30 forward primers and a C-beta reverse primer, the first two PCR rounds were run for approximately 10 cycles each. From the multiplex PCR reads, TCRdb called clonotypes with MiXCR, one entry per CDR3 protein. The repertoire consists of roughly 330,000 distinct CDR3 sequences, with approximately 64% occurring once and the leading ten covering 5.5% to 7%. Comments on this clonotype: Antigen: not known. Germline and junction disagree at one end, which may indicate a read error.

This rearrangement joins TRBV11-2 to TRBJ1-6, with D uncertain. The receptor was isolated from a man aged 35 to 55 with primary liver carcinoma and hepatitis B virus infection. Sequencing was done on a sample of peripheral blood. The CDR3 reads CASSLEDGAGSPLHF. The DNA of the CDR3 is TGTGCCAGCAGCTTAGAAGACGGTGCCGGATCACCTCTCCACTTT.